The 27 T cell receptor beta chains given below trace back to one sample, sequenced in a study of OX40 agonist ivuxolimab in advanced cancers. Assay used: immunoSEQ multiplex PCR; TCRdb lists only in-frame clones, some missing. Of 90,000 to 100,000 clones in the sample, about 85% were seen once. The material was CD4+ or CD8+ T cells sorted from blood, obtained in a trial of the OX40 agonist ivuxolimab. The receptors shown here come from an adult with an advanced solid tumor such as melanoma, head and neck, liver or kidney cancer.

This sequence joins TRBV5-1 and TRBJ2-1; no definite D call. Germline values: CDR1 SGHRS, CDR2 YFSETQ. The CDR3 runs 13 residues. With 0 bases removed from V and 9 bases from J, the gap between germline ends came to 10 bases. The CDR3 sequence is CASSLDGVGEQFF. Here the CDR3 DNA reads TGCGCCAGCAGCTTGGATGGGGTGGGTGAGCAGTTCTTC.

This CDR3 reads CASSLEGGSYRDEQFF. The CDR3 DNA reads TGTGCCAGCAGCTTAGAAGGCGGGAGCTACCGTGATGAGCAGTTCTTC. This chain joins TRBV7-2 and TRBJ2-1; 7 bases fit TRBD2. CDR1 and CDR2 (germline): SGHTA, FQGNSA. The CDR3 extends over 16 amino acids. V lost 1 base to trimming and J lost 8 bases; unmatched junction nucleotides: 11.

This chain joins TRBV19 and TRBJ2-3, with 9 bases identical to TRBD1. This CDR3 has 13 residues. CDR1 is LNHDA, CDR2 SQIVND, per germline (reference sequence). Trimming took 11 bases from V and 2 from J; bases not matched to a gene: 5. Here the CDR3 reads CAGWDRVTDTQYF. The CDR3 bases are TGTGCCGGATGGGACAGGGTCACAGATACGCAGTATTTT.

The chain employs TRBV7-2 and TRBJ2-7; D unresolved. V was cut by 3 bases and J by 5 bases, with 20 bases left in between. This CDR3 comprises 16 residues. Germline CDR1 and CDR2: SGHTA and FQGNSA. DNA for the CDR3: TGTGCCAGCAGCTTGAGTGGGGTAACGGGCTGGAACGAGCAGTACTTC. It codes for CASSLSGVTGWNEQYF.

The V and J genes are TRBV7-6 and TRBJ2-2, with D possibly being TRBD1 (6 bases). The CDR3 has 15 amino acids. Germline loops: CDR1 SGHVS, CDR2 FNYEAQ. With 7 bases removed from V and 5 bases from J, the gap between germline ends came to 17 bases. This CDR3 reads CASTQRAGETGELFF. Written as DNA, the CDR3 is TGTGCCAGCACCCAACGGGCAGGGGAGACCGGGGAGCTGTTTTTT.

The chain is built from TRBV2 and TRBJ2-3; TRBD2 might be the D (5 bases). CDR1 is SNHLY and CDR2 is FYNNEI in the germline V gene. The V end lost 7 bases, the J end lost 1 base, and 15 bases lay between the germline ends. CDR3 length equals 15 residues. The CDR3 spells CASIRGRVGTDTQYF. The CDR3 nucleotides are TGTGCCAGCATCCGAGGGCGGGTTGGCACAGATACGCAGTATTTT.

This rearrangement joins TRBV2 to TRBJ2-5; D unresolved. The J call may be incorrect, as the DNA end agrees better with TRBJ2-7. CDR3 length equals 8 residues. Germline CDR1 is SNHLY and CDR2 is FYNNEI. The CDR3, as DNA: TGTGCCAGCAGCGAGCAGTACTTC. Protein sequence: CASSEQYF.

The DNA for the CDR3 is TGTGCCAGTATCGACGACAGGAGCTCCTACAATGAGCAGTTCTTC. It specifies CASIDDRSSYNEQFF. The V gene is TRBV19, the J gene TRBJ2-1; possible D gene TRBD1, 6 bases. Germline V gene sequence: CDR1 LNHDA, CDR2 SQIVND (reference sequence). This CDR3 has 15 residues. Trimming removed 7 bases at V and 0 bases at J, with 13 bases between.

The chain has TRBV28 and TRBJ2-6; D call uncertain. The CDR3 is made up of 14 amino acids. Germline CDR1 and CDR2: MDHEN and SYDVKM. V dropped 3 bases and J dropped 0 bases, with 3 bases sitting between them. The CDR3 region is CASSFSSGANVLTF. DNA for the CDR3: TGTGCCAGCAGTTTCTCCTCTGGGGCCAACGTCCTGACTTTC.

V and J are TRBV19 and TRBJ2-2, with TRBD2 matching 9 bases. The CDR3 is made up of 15 amino acids. Germline-derived CDR1 and CDR2 are LNHDA and SQIVND (reference sequence). V lost 8 bases and J lost 2; bases outside the gene matches: 6. As DNA, the CDR3 is TGTGCCAGTCTTGTGCGGGGGGGTAACACCGGGGAGCTGTTTTTT. It yields the protein CASLVRGGNTGELFF.

CDR3 loop: CASSRDQLETQYF. DNA for the CDR3: TGTGCCAGCAGCCGAGACCAGCTGGAGACCCAGTACTTC. The gene calls are TRBV14 and TRBJ2-5, with no clear D. This CDR3 spans 13 amino acids. Per the germline V gene, CDR1 is SGHDN and CDR2 is FVKESK. V was cut by 4 bases and J by 5 bases, with 11 bases left in between.

The chain employs TRBV30 and TRBJ2-7, with 7 bases identical to TRBD2. Per the germline V gene, CDR1 is GTSNPN and CDR2 is SVGIG (reference sequence). The V gene end was trimmed by 0 bases and the J gene end by 2 bases; junction bases not matched to a gene: 7. CDR3 length: 15 amino acids. CDR3 residues: CAWSVPGTMTYEQYF. The DNA of the CDR3 is TGTGCCTGGAGTGTACCCGGGACTATGACCTACGAGCAGTACTTC.

This chain joins TRBV25-1 and TRBJ1-2; D is undetermined. V gave up 6 bases and J gave up 5 bases, with 13 bases separating them. CDR3 length: 13 amino acids. CDR1 MGHDK and CDR2 SYGVNS come from the germline V gene. The CDR3 coding sequence is TGTGCCAGCAGCCCAGGAGGAGGGTATGGCTACACCTTC. Protein product: CASSPGGGYGYTF.

The chain joins TRBV11-3 to TRBJ2-5, with a tentative D call TRBD2 (6 bases). CDR3 length: 13 residues. Trimming removed 8 bases from V and 5 bases from J, with 15 bases in between. CDR1 is SGHNT and CDR2 is YENEEA in the germline V gene. CDR3 in DNA: TGTGCCAGCGCCCCTCCGGGGGTCGAGACCCAGTACTTC. This sequence encodes CASAPPGVETQYF. Full variable domain (missing parts from reference TRBV11-3 and TRBJ2-5): EAGVVQSPRYKIIEKKQPVAFWCNPISGHNTLYWYLQNLGQGPELLIRYENEEAVDDSQLPKDRFSAERLKGVDSTLKIQPAELGDSAVYLCASAPPGVETQYFGPGTRLLVL.

V usage is TRBV7-9 and J usage is TRBJ2-1; D is ambiguous. Trimming pared 0 bases from V and 8 bases from J, leaving 5 bases between. This CDR3 spans 12 amino acids. Per the germline V gene, CDR1 is SEHNR and CDR2 is FQNEAQ (reference sequence). The CDR3: CASSLAWYEQFF. The CDR3 DNA reads TGTGCCAGCAGCTTAGCCTGGTATGAGCAGTTCTTC. Drawing the rest from reference TRBV7-9 and TRBJ2-1, the complete variable domain is DTGVSQNPRHKITKRGQNVTFRCDPISEHNRLYWYRQTLGQGPEFLTYFQNEAQLEKSRLLSDRFSAERPKGSFSTLEIQRTEQGDSAMYLCASSLAWYEQFFGPGTRLTVL.

In this sample, this clone turned up once. The chain recombines TRBV27 with TRBJ2-7; 7 bases align to TRBD1. Germline lookup yields CDR1 MNHEY and CDR2 SMNVEV (reference sequence). The CDR3 runs 16 residues. V lost 5 bases and J lost 2; bases outside the gene matches: 12. The CDR3 loop is CASSLSTGTATYEQYF. In DNA form, the CDR3 reads TGTGCCAGCAGTCTCTCCACCGGGACAGCCACCTACGAGCAGTACTTC.

This chain connects TRBV30 to TRBJ2-7; no reliable D call. Trimming left V 2 bases short and J 6 bases short, with 11 bases between. The CDR3 totals 12 residues. Germline loops: CDR1 GTSNPN, CDR2 SVGIG (reference sequence). The DNA for the CDR3 is TGTGCCTGGAGTACCAGCCCCCTCGAGCAGTACTTC. It codes for CAWSTSPLEQYF.

The V call is TRBV9, the J call TRBJ2-1; maybe TRBD2 (5 bases). The CDR3 consists of 16 residues. Germline assignment: CDR1 SGDLS and CDR2 YYNGEE. The V end lost 4 bases, the J end lost 6 bases, and 20 bases lay between the germline ends. CDR3 region: CASSPRLRLTGNEQFF. Here the CDR3 DNA reads TGTGCCAGCAGCCCTCGACTAAGGCTTACGGGCAATGAGCAGTTCTTC.

The chain carries TRBV19 and TRBJ2-2; D may be TRBD2 (6 bases). The CDR3 length is 15 residues. Germline assignment: CDR1 LNHDA and CDR2 SQIVND (reference sequence). Trimming pared 6 bases from V and 6 bases from J, leaving 17 bases between. In DNA, the CDR3 is TGTGCCAGTAGGGAGGGAGACAGCCGTTCCGGGGAGCTGTTTTTT. Its translation: CASREGDSRSGELFF.

The chain couples TRBV6-6 to TRBJ2-7; TRBD1 matches 10 bases. The junction had 10 bases not matched to a gene; V was cut back by 6 bases and J by 2 bases. CDR3 length: 16 residues. Germline-derived CDR1 and CDR2 are MNHNY and SVGAGI (reference sequence). CDR3 sequence (DNA): TGTGCCAGCAGAGTATCCGGGGACAGGGGAACCTACGAGCAGTACTTC. It translates to CASRVSGDRGTYEQYF.

The V gene is TRBV28, the J gene TRBJ2-1; no definite D call. This CDR3 contains 11 residues. V gave up 5 bases and J gave up 5 bases, with 4 bases separating them. The germline V gene has CDR1 MDHEN and CDR2 SYDVKM. The CDR3 DNA sequence: TGTGCCAGCAGTGTAAACAATGAGCAGTTCTTC. Translating gives CASSVNNEQFF.

The rearrangement joins TRBV5-6 to TRBJ2-5, with D possibly being TRBD2 (6 bases). TRBJ2-7 explains the end of the DNA better; the J call may be wrong. This CDR3 has 13 amino acids. Per the germline V gene, CDR1 is SGHDT and CDR2 is YYEEEE. CDR3: CASSFPGAYEQYF. The CDR3 region has the DNA TGTGCCAGCAGCTTTCCGGGGGCCTACGAGCAGTACTTC.

The chain couples TRBV5-4 to TRBJ2-1, with 7 bases lining up with TRBD1. The CDR3 length is 13 residues. Losses at the gene ends were 4 bases for V and 7 bases for J; bases not matched to a gene: 5. Germline CDR1 and CDR2: SGHNT and YYREEE (reference sequence). CDR3 residues: CASSTDRNNEQFF. The CDR3 nucleotides are TGTGCCAGCAGCACGGACAGGAATAATGAGCAGTTCTTC.

CDR3 nucleotide sequence: TGCGCCAGCAGCCAGACGTTGCTTAGCGGGAGATATGAGCAGTTCTTC. It encodes CASSQTLLSGRYEQFF. The rearrangement links TRBV4-1 to TRBJ2-1; 9 positions match TRBD2. This CDR3 is built from 16 residues. CDR1 and CDR2 from the germline V gene are MGHRA and YSYEKL. The trim removed 3 bases at V and 8 bases at J, leaving 11 bases unmatched.

The rearrangement links TRBV6-5 to TRBJ1-5, with a tentative D call TRBD1 (6 bases). The CDR3 sequence is 14 residues long. Deletions cut 4 bases from V and 7 bases from J, with 14 bases between. The germline V gene encodes CDR1 MNHEY and CDR2 SVGAGI. The CDR3 region is CASSSRGPRQPQHF. In DNA form, the CDR3 reads TGTGCCAGCAGTTCCAGGGGCCCCCGGCAGCCCCAGCATTTT.

The chain has TRBV27 and TRBJ1-5, with 8 bases matching TRBD1. Germline values: CDR1 MNHEY, CDR2 SMNVEV (reference sequence). This CDR3 has 15 amino acids. Trimming took 6 bases from V and 2 from J; bases not matched to a gene: 6. The CDR3, as DNA: TGTGCCAGCAGCCCGACAGGGGATCGCAATCAGCCCCAGCATTTT. This translates into CASSPTGDRNQPQHF.

The rearrangement links TRBV27 to TRBJ1-5, with 7 positions matching TRBD1. The CDR3 sequence is 13 residues long. With 5 bases clipped from V and 6 bases from J, the junction kept 4 bases outside the gene matches. Per the germline V gene, CDR1 is MNHEY and CDR2 is SMNVEV (reference sequence). The CDR3 DNA reads as TGTGCCAGCAGTAATGACAGGGCTCAGCCCCAGCATTTT. It specifies CASSNDRAQPQHF.